This T cell receptor beta chain was captured by sequencing in a study of cytotoxic CD8 clonotypes in ibrutinib-treated CLL (dated by TCRdb to about 2021). With respect to the entire study: The cohort included roughly 15 treatment-naive and about a dozen relapsed/refractory patients; roughly 17 were IGHV unmutated. Partial responses were observed in 24 patients and complete responses in 2; after a median follow-up of about 69 months, remission was maintained in roughly 15 patients and progression was observed in roughly twelve. Response samples were obtained after a median of around 11 months of treatment, with a range of roughly 6 to 40 months. On average, each sample had roughly 260,000 productive templates and 94,082 productive rearrangements. Of the 90 or so people in the trial, about two dozen had longitudinal samples available. Cryopreserved peripheral blood mononuclear cells were collected before treatment, at response, and at either disease progression or sustained remission. All remission and progressive disease samples were collected while patients were still receiving ibrutinib. Study-wide findings and limitations: Public clonotypes were found to be uncommon and were observed to contract or remain stable during treatment; the increase in clonality was shown to reflect expansion of private clonotypes at ibrutinib response. Sampling times were not matched between sustained-remission and progressing patients, and lymph node repertoires were not studied. Clonality increased at ibrutinib response, stayed stable in sustained remission, and fell back toward baseline at progression. Baseline clonality exceeded that of age-matched healthy donors and correlated strongly with circulating CD8+ T-cell counts.

Explained via the paper, the time point label denotes: around 2 years on ibrutinib. About 2 micrograms of genomic DNA were extracted from cryopreserved PBMCs for TCR beta library preparation. Longitudinal blood samples from CLL patients on ibrutinib monotherapy were analyzed using high-throughput TCR beta sequencing. The patients took part in an open-label, single-center phase 2 trial of ibrutinib monotherapy. Concerning this clone itself: Its antigen is not yet known. No qualities accompany the bases; no much larger clone lies one base away.

The CDR3 spans 15 residues, from the cysteine through the phenylalanine. Just CDR3 DNA is preserved here, 45 bases in frame from base 1. The CDR1 and CDR2 encoded by the germline V gene are SNHLY and FYNNEI. V and J are truncated by 8 bases and 1 base respectively, leaving an intervening sequence of 17 bases. A MiSeq instrument was used for deep resolution sequencing, which targeted depths ranging from 1 in 1 million up to 1 in 200,000 T cells, with coverage averaging 10x for each clonotype. The immunoSEQ hsTCRB Kit was used to generate the TCR beta libraries. Per the original workflow: ImmunoSEQ Data Assistant and ImmunoSEQ Analyzer were used for data analysis, and V, D and J genes were assigned according to IMGT definitions. Clonality, which ranges from 0 to 1, was calculated by subtracting the normalized Shannon entropy of productive rearrangement frequencies from one. Public clonotype analysis was restricted to overrepresented clonotypes comprising at least 0.05% of each patient's repertoire. Repertoires from thirteen age-matched healthy donors in immuneACCESS were used as clonality controls. TCRdb limited this immuneACCESS table to in-frame rearrangements with V and J called. A share of clones is missing; checked studies link under half to unresolved V genes, and the rest is unexplained. Clone size and the V and J calls come from that table; the DNA yielded D and trimming. The sample has more than 200,000 clones on record, 60% to 75% of them singletons. The ten most abundant clones make up 15% to 19% of the sample.

This sequence uses TRBV2 and TRBJ1-2; a tentative D call is TRBD1 (6 bases match). The source was PBMCs, collected after 24 months of ibrutinib treatment. The receptor's source is a human donor with chronic lymphocytic leukemia. The nucleotide sequence is TGTGCCAGCCCTCTAGGGGACACCAATAACTATGGCTACACCTTC. The resulting protein is CASPLGDTNNYGYTF.